Shown below are 22 T cell receptor beta chains from a single sample sequenced in a study of long-term antiretroviral therapy in people with HIV. It was version v3.0 of the immunoSEQ assay that was run at survey level. Sequencing was performed with immunoSEQ multiplex PCR; in TCRdb, only in-frame clones are kept and a portion is missing. The data hold 30,000 or so clones, with around 83% observed a single time. This sample comprised unsorted PBMCs, obtained 0.4 years after starting antiretroviral therapy. Every receptor here comes from a man younger than 30 with HIV.

This chain links TRBV4-1 with TRBJ2-2; a possible D gene is TRBD1 (6 bases). The CDR3 runs to 15 residues. From germline, CDR1 is MGHRA and CDR2 YSYEKL. The ends were cut back, 3 bases at V and 1 base at J, with 9 bases in the middle. CDR3 region: CASSQTGQNTGELFF. The CDR3 nucleotides read TGCGCCAGCAGCCAGACGGGACAGAACACCGGGGAGCTGTTTTTT.

The chain carries TRBV9 and TRBJ1-5; D is undetermined. This CDR3 has 15 residues. Trimming cost V 4 bases and J 6 bases, with 17 bases left between them. Per the germline V gene, CDR1 is SGDLS and CDR2 is YYNGEE. The CDR3 bases are TGTGCCAGCAGCCCAGAGGGCGAGAGCGGTCAGCCCCAGCATTTT. Translated: CASSPEGESGQPQHF.

The chain links TRBV19 to TRBJ1-2, with TRBD1 matching over 7 bases. Germline trimming cut 5 bases from V and 4 bases from J; bases unmatched to any gene: 16. The CDR3 loop spans 17 amino acids. Germline CDR1 reads LNHDA; CDR2 reads SQIVND (reference sequence). The CDR3 loop reads CASSPFTGTAQLYGYTF. The CDR3 DNA reads as TGTGCCAGTAGTCCCTTCACCGGGACAGCCCAACTCTATGGCTACACCTTC.

The chain recombines TRBV11-2 with TRBJ2-3, with D perhaps matching TRBD1 (5 bases). V lost 5 bases to trimming and J lost 6 bases, with 9 bases between them. The CDR3 runs 12 residues. Germline values: CDR1 SGHAT, CDR2 FQNNGV. The CDR3 spells CASSANRDTQYF. CDR3 nucleotide sequence: TGTGCCAGCAGCGCTAACAGGGATACGCAGTATTTT.

The CDR3 DNA reads as TGCGCCAGCAGAGGGGCGAAGAACACTGAAGCTTTCTTT. Protein product: CASRGAKNTEAFF. The rearrangement links TRBV5-1 to TRBJ1-1; weak D call: TRBD1 (5 bases). The CDR3 length is 13 residues. Germline V gene data show CDR1 as SGHRS and CDR2 as YFSETQ. Trimming removed 5 bases at V and 1 base at J, with 9 bases between.

The chain couples TRBV9 to TRBJ2-2; 7 bases are shared with TRBD2. The length of the CDR3 is 12 residues. Germline CDR1 SGDLS, CDR2 YYNGEE. V gave up 7 bases and J gave up 4 bases; unmatched junction bases: 1. The CDR3 loop is CASGRGTGELFF. DNA of the CDR3: TGTGCCAGCGGGAGGGGCACCGGGGAGCTGTTTTTT. Filled out from reference TRBV9 and TRBJ2-2, the complete variable domain reads DSGVTQTPKHLITATGQRVTLRCSPRSGDLSVYWYQQSLDQGLQFLIQYYNGEERAKGNILERFSAQQFPDLHSELNLSSLELGDSALYFCASGRGTGELFFGEGSRLTVL.

Here the CDR3 DNA reads TGTGCCAGCAGCTTCTCTAGCTCCCTGATTTGGGATGAGCAGTTCTTC. Translating gives CASSFSSSLIWDEQFF. This chain links TRBV7-9 with TRBJ2-1, with a possible D match to TRBD2 (5 bases). The CDR3 contains 16 residues. Looked up from germline, CDR1 is SEHNR and CDR2 is FQNEAQ (reference sequence). V shed 3 bases and J shed 8 bases, with 20 bases lying between them.

This chain uses TRBV7-6 with TRBJ1-1; 7 bases agree with TRBD1. Trimming at V came to 5 bases and at J to 4 bases, leaving 7 bases not matched to a gene. The CDR3 has 14 residues. Germline V gene lookup returns CDR1 SGHVS and CDR2 FNYEAQ. The CDR3 sequence is CASSRTTGTTEAFF. The CDR3 DNA follows: TGTGCCAGCAGCCGAACGACAGGGACCACTGAAGCTTTCTTT.

This clone was observed a few times. V and J are TRBV29-1 and TRBJ1-5; 9 bases are shared with TRBD1. CDR1 and CDR2 (germline): SQVTM, ANQGSEA. The CDR3 consists of 15 residues. J was trimmed by 3 bases and V by 0 bases; bases with no gene match: 3. This CDR3 is CSVEEGTGLNQPQHF. The CDR3 DNA is TGCAGCGTTGAAGAGGGGACAGGGCTCAATCAGCCCCAGCATTTT.

The chain links TRBV5-6 to TRBJ2-1; 7 bases map to TRBD2. This CDR3 spans 17 amino acids. Germline CDR1 and CDR2: SGHDT and YYEEEE. V gave up 0 bases and J gave up 5 bases; unmatched junction bases: 11. In DNA form, the CDR3 reads TGTGCCAGCAGCTTGGCTGTTAGAACTAGCGAAAACAATGAGCAGTTCTTC. Its translation: CASSLAVRTSENNEQFF. The whole variable domain, filled in from reference TRBV5-6 and TRBJ2-1, reads DAGVTQSPTHLIKTRGQQVTLRCSPKSGHDTVSWYQQALGQGPQFIFQYYEEEERQRGNFPDRFSGHQFPNYSSELNVNALLLGDSALYLCASSLAVRTSENNEQFFGPGTRLTVL.

V usage is TRBV5-6 and J usage is TRBJ2-7, with TRBD1 as a possible D gene (6 bases). From germline, CDR1 is SGHDT and CDR2 YYEEEE. The CDR3 extends over 13 amino acids. Trimming shortened V by 0 bases and J by 7 bases, and 11 bases separated the two germline ends. The CDR3 DNA reads TGTGCCAGCAGCTTGGTAGGGGGACGAGAGCAGTACTTC. As protein: CASSLVGGREQYF.

Only one count was recorded for this clone. The chain links TRBV4-2 to TRBJ1-5; D remains ambiguous. Germline CDR1 is LGHNA and CDR2 is YNFKEQ. The germline V and J ends were trimmed by 4 bases and 3 bases, with 13 bases remaining between them. The CDR3 totals 15 residues. The CDR3, as DNA: TGTGCCAGCAGCCCTCAGGCAGGATACAATCAGCCCCAGCATTTT. Encoded protein: CASSPQAGYNQPQHF.

The rearrangement uses TRBV11-2 and TRBJ1-2, with a weak D call TRBD1 (5 bases). This CDR3 has 16 residues. In germline, CDR1 is SGHAT, CDR2 FQNNGV. The ends were cut back, 4 bases at V and 2 bases at J, with 17 bases in the middle. Here the CDR3 reads CASSSKGPSGNYGYTF. The CDR3 DNA sequence: TGTGCCAGCAGCTCGAAGGGGCCATCTGGAAACTATGGCTACACCTTC.

This chain connects TRBV2 to TRBJ2-1; D is unclear. Per the germline V gene, CDR1 is SNHLY and CDR2 is FYNNEI. The CDR3 sequence is 12 residues long. The germline V and J ends were trimmed by 4 bases and 5 bases, with 6 bases remaining between them. This CDR3 reads CASSGIDNEQFF. The DNA for the CDR3 is TGTGCCAGCAGTGGGATCGACAATGAGCAGTTCTTC.

This clone was picked up a small number of times. DNA for the CDR3: TGTGCCAGCAGCACCGCATCAACCCCGAATTCACCCCTCCACTTT. Protein: CASSTASTPNSPLHF. The chain is built from TRBV5-5 and TRBJ1-6; the D is unclear. Germline lookup yields CDR1 SGHKS and CDR2 YYEKEE (reference sequence). The V and J ends lost 4 bases and 7 bases respectively, with 15 bases between them. The CDR3 is 15 amino acids.

V usage is TRBV6-1 and J usage is TRBJ1-2, with 9 positions matching TRBD1. V lost 7 bases and J lost 5; bases outside the gene matches: 11. Looked up from germline, CDR1 is MNHNS and CDR2 is SASEGT. The CDR3 length is 15 residues. CDR3 nucleotides: TGTGCCAGCACCAACATCGGGACAGGGAAATATGGCTACACCTTC. As protein: CASTNIGTGKYGYTF.

In its sample, this clone was seen once. This chain uses TRBV7-2 with TRBJ2-1; D is unresolved. This CDR3 is 15 amino acids long. The germline V and J ends were trimmed by 2 bases and 8 bases, with 16 bases remaining between them. Germline CDR1 is SGHTA and CDR2 is FQGNSA. CDR3 protein: CASSLKPKGWDEQFF. The CDR3 DNA sequence: TGTGCCAGCAGCTTAAAACCCAAGGGATGGGATGAGCAGTTCTTC.

The chain combines TRBV6-5 with TRBJ2-7; TRBD1 might be the D (6 bases). The CDR3 is 16 residues long. V was trimmed by 0 bases and J by 2 bases, leaving 14 bases between them. Germline loops: CDR1 MNHEY, CDR2 SVGAGI. The CDR3 loop is CASSYSAGQLTYEQYF. Here the CDR3 DNA reads TGTGCCAGCAGTTACTCCGCCGGACAGCTTACCTACGAGCAGTACTTC.

This sequence joins TRBV28 and TRBJ2-7; D is uncertain. V gave up 7 bases and J gave up 0 bases, with 16 bases separating them. In germline, CDR1 is MDHEN, CDR2 SYDVKM. This CDR3 is 15 amino acids long. CDR3 amino acids: CASKAEQRSSYEQYF. CDR3 in DNA: TGTGCCAGCAAAGCCGAACAGAGGAGCTCCTACGAGCAGTACTTC. Together with reference TRBV28 and TRBJ2-7, the CDR3 gives the full variable domain: DVKVTQSSRYLVKRTGEKVFLECVQDMDHENMFWYRQDPGLGLRLIYFSYDVKMKEKGDIPEGYSVSREKKERFSLILESASTNQTSMYLCASKAEQRSSYEQYFGPGTRLTVT.

The chain couples TRBV6-5 to TRBJ2-5, with 13 bases matching TRBD2. CDR3 length: 15 amino acids. Germline CDR1 MNHEY, CDR2 SVGAGI. V shed 5 bases, J shed 4 bases, and the junction held 4 bases outside the gene matches. The CDR3 nucleotides read TGTGCCAGCAGTCAACGGACTAGCGGGAGAGAGACCCAGTACTTC. It translates to CASSQRTSGRETQYF.

The rearrangement joins TRBV14 to TRBJ1-2; no clear D gene. The CDR3 is 11 amino acids. Trimming took off 3 bases at V and 10 bases at J, with 9 bases between the two ends. The germline V gene encodes CDR1 SGHDN and CDR2 FVKESK. This CDR3 reads CASSQGSSYTF. The CDR3 DNA sequence: TGTGCCAGCAGCCAGGGAAGTTCCTACACCTTC. The full variable domain, in which reference TRBV14 and TRBJ1-2 provide the parts outside the CDR3, is EAGVTQFPSHSVIEKGQTVTLRCDPISGHDNLYWYRRVMGKEIKFLLHFVKESKQDESGMPNNRFLAERTGGTYSTLKVQPAELEDSGVYFCASSQGSSYTFGSGTRLTVV.

The V and J genes are TRBV27 and TRBJ2-7; weak D call: TRBD2 (5 bases). The CDR3 consists of 13 residues. The V gene's germline CDR1 is MNHEY and CDR2 SMNVEV (reference sequence). V lost 5 bases and J 6 bases, leaving 14 bases between the germline ends. The CDR3 loop is CASSTTRASEQYF. The DNA for the CDR3 is TGTGCCAGCAGTACCACTAGGGCTAGCGAGCAGTACTTC.